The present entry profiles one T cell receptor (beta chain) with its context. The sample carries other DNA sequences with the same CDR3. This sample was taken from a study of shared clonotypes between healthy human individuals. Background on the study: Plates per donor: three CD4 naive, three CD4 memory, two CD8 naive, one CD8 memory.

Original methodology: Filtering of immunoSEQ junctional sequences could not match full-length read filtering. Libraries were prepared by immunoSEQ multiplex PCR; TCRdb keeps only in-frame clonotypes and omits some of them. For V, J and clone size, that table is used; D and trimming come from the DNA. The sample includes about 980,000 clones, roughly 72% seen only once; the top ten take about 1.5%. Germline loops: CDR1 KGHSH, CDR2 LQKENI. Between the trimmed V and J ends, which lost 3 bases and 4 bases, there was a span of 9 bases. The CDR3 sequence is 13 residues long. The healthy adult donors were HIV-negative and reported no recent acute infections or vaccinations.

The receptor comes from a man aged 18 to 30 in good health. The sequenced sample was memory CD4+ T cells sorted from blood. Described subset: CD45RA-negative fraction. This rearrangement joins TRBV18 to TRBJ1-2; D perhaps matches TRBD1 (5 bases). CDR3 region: CASSPGQTYGYTF. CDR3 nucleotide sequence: TGTGCCAGCTCACCGGGGCAGACCTATGGCTACACCTTC.